Listed below are T cell receptor beta chains from one sample, sequenced in a study of tumor T cells in aggressive B-cell lymphoma. Produced via immunoSEQ multiplex PCR; TCRdb's table is partial and in-frame only. The top ten clones hold 4% to 5% of a sample with about 9,900 clones, over 75% of them seen once. Sequenced input: tumor tissue. The receptors shown here come from an adult with diffuse large B cell lymphoma. CDR3s include the opening cysteine and the closing phenylalanine or tryptophan. The order of the fields is clone size, J gene, D gene, V gene, CDR3 protein, CDR3 DNA. A D gene is named only where the DNA matches it firmly. Not all rows give a size; the values are once, few, many and, for expanded clones, a class.

clone_size: .
j_call: TRBJ1-2
d_call: .
v_call: TRBV7-2
cdr3_aa: CASSQNSFYGYTF
cdr3_nt: TGTGCCAGCAGCCAAAACAGTTTCTATGGCTACACCTTC

clone_size: .
j_call: TRBJ2-7
d_call: TRBD2
v_call: TRBV10-3
cdr3_aa: CAVSDPGGGYYEQYF
cdr3_nt: TGTGCCGTCAGTGACCCCGGGGGGGGGTACTACGAGCAGTACTTC

clone_size: .
j_call: TRBJ1-2
d_call: .
v_call: TRBV18
cdr3_aa: CASSLSLTTGNYGYTF
cdr3_nt: TGTGCCAGCTCACTTTCACTTACTACAGGGAACTATGGCTACACCTTC

clone_size: .
j_call: TRBJ2-5
d_call: .
v_call: TRBV5-1
cdr3_aa: CASSLGQMETQYF
cdr3_nt: TGCGCCAGCAGCTTGGGTCAGATGGAGACCCAGTACTTC

clone_size: once
j_call: TRBJ1-2
d_call: .
v_call: TRBV10-3
cdr3_aa: CAISLHGQLYGYTF
cdr3_nt: TGTGCCATCAGCTTACATGGACAGTTATATGGCTACACCTTC

clone_size: .
j_call: TRBJ1-5
d_call: .
v_call: TRBV7-2
cdr3_aa: CASSFTDSNQPQHF
cdr3_nt: TGTGCCAGCAGCTTTACAGATAGCAATCAGCCCCAGCATTTT

clone_size: .
j_call: TRBJ2-6
d_call: TRBD2
v_call: TRBV7-6
cdr3_aa: CASSPGGAHSGANVLTF
cdr3_nt: TGTGCCAGCAGCCCCGGGGGGGCCCACTCTGGGGCCAACGTCCTGACTTTC

clone_size: .
j_call: TRBJ2-5
d_call: .
v_call: TRBV27
cdr3_aa: CASSLSSGETQYF
cdr3_nt: TGCGCCAGCAGTTTATCATCAGGGGAGACCCAGTACTTC

clone_size: .
j_call: TRBJ2-7
d_call: TRBD2
v_call: TRBV28
cdr3_aa: CASSLSGTSVPYEQYF
cdr3_nt: TGTGCCAGCAGTTTGTCTGGGACTAGCGTCCCCTACGAGCAGTACTTC

clone_size: .
j_call: TRBJ2-1
d_call: TRBD1
v_call: TRBV5-5
cdr3_aa: CASSSRDSQQFF
cdr3_nt: TGTGCCAGCAGCTCGAGGGACAGCCAGCAGTTCTTC

clone_size: .
j_call: TRBJ1-1
d_call: TRBD1
v_call: TRBV5-1
cdr3_aa: CASHWTGAMNTEAFF
cdr3_nt: TGCGCCAGCCACTGGACAGGGGCCATGAACACTGAAGCTTTCTTT

clone_size: .
j_call: TRBJ2-7
d_call: TRBD1
v_call: TRBV28
cdr3_aa: CASSSRQGQDEQYF
cdr3_nt: TGTGCCAGCAGTTCTCGACAGGGGCAGGACGAGCAGTACTTC

clone_size: .
j_call: TRBJ2-7
d_call: .
v_call: TRBV6-5
cdr3_aa: CASSYRAGVSNEQYF
cdr3_nt: TGTGCCAGCAGTTACCGGGCAGGGGTTTCGAACGAGCAGTACTTC

clone_size: .
j_call: TRBJ2-7
d_call: TRBD1
v_call: TRBV15
cdr3_aa: CATSSRRTGTAIYEQYF
cdr3_nt: TGTGCCACCAGCTCACGGCGAACCGGGACAGCGATTTACGAGCAGTACTTC

clone_size: .
j_call: TRBJ2-3
d_call: TRBD2
v_call: TRBV11-2
cdr3_aa: CASSLRPGLAGGRVYTQYF
cdr3_nt: TGTGCCAGCAGCCTCCGACCGGGACTAGCGGGAGGGCGGGTATATACGCAGTATTTT

clone_size: .
j_call: TRBJ2-7
d_call: TRBD1
v_call: TRBV6-1
cdr3_aa: CASSVRDRGPYEQYF
cdr3_nt: TGTGCCAGCAGTGTCCGGGACAGGGGCCCCTACGAGCAGTACTTC

clone_size: .
j_call: TRBJ2-1
d_call: .
v_call: TRBV7-2
cdr3_aa: CASSAGYNEQFF
cdr3_nt: TGTGCCAGCAGCGCCGGTTACAATGAGCAGTTCTTC

clone_size: .
j_call: TRBJ2-5
d_call: TRBD1
v_call: TRBV5-6
cdr3_aa: CASSYGTGVIQETQYF
cdr3_nt: TGTGCCAGCAGCTACGGGACAGGGGTAATCCAAGAGACCCAGTACTTC

clone_size: .
j_call: TRBJ1-2
d_call: .
v_call: TRBV11-2
cdr3_aa: CASSPIGLGGCTF
cdr3_nt: TGTGCCAGCAGCCCGATCGGACTTGGGGGCTGCACCTTC

clone_size: .
j_call: TRBJ1-2
d_call: .
v_call: TRBV11-2
cdr3_aa: CASSSVLGGGYTF
cdr3_nt: TGTGCCAGCAGCTCCGTTCTTGGGGGCGGCTACACCTTC

clone_size: .
j_call: TRBJ2-7
d_call: TRBD2
v_call: TRBV27
cdr3_aa: CASSFALSSGSSYEQYF
cdr3_nt: TGTGCCAGCAGTTTTGCCCTATCTAGCGGGAGCTCCTACGAGCAGTACTTC

clone_size: .
j_call: TRBJ2-2
d_call: .
v_call: TRBV27
cdr3_aa: CATPPGELFF
cdr3_nt: TGTGCCACCCCTCCCGGGGAGCTGTTTTTT

clone_size: .
j_call: TRBJ1-2
d_call: .
v_call: TRBV7-6
cdr3_aa: CASSLAGGGIRPGNYGYTF
cdr3_nt: TGTGCCAGCAGCTTAGCGGGTGGAGGGATTAGGCCGGGTAACTATGGCTACACCTTC

clone_size: .
j_call: TRBJ2-3
d_call: .
v_call: TRBV10-3
cdr3_aa: CAISLGYGSTDTQYF
cdr3_nt: TGTGCCATCAGTTTGGGCTATGGAAGCACAGATACGCAGTATTTT

clone_size: .
j_call: TRBJ2-1
d_call: .
v_call: TRBV7-2
cdr3_aa: CASSFYDEQFF
cdr3_nt: TGTGCCAGCAGCTTCTACGATGAGCAGTTCTTC

clone_size: once
j_call: TRBJ2-2
d_call: TRBD1
v_call: TRBV10-3
cdr3_aa: CASSPGQGLSGELFF
cdr3_nt: TGTGCCAGCTCGCCGGGACAGGGTTTATCCGGGGAGCTGTTTTTT

clone_size: .
j_call: TRBJ2-4
d_call: .
v_call: TRBV9
cdr3_aa: CASSVDPGILAKNIQYF
cdr3_nt: TGTGCCAGCAGCGTAGACCCGGGTATTTTAGCCAAAAACATTCAGTACTTC

clone_size: .
j_call: TRBJ1-1
d_call: .
v_call: TRBV7-9
cdr3_aa: CASSLGQVNTEAFF
cdr3_nt: TGTGCCAGCAGCTTGGGCCAGGTGAACACTGAAGCTTTCTTT

clone_size: .
j_call: TRBJ2-3
d_call: TRBD2
v_call: TRBV27
cdr3_aa: CASSSPRLAGATDTQYF
cdr3_nt: TGTGCCAGCAGTTCTCCCAGACTAGCGGGAGCCACAGATACGCAGTATTTT

clone_size: .
j_call: TRBJ1-3
d_call: TRBD1
v_call: TRBV6-5
cdr3_aa: CASGPRQGAGNTIYF
cdr3_nt: TGTGCCAGCGGACCAAGACAGGGCGCTGGAAACACCATATATTTT

clone_size: .
j_call: TRBJ1-6
d_call: .
v_call: TRBV5-5
cdr3_aa: CASSPSTGRASPLHF
cdr3_nt: TGTGCCAGCAGCCCCTCGACAGGCCGTGCCTCACCCCTCCACTTT

clone_size: .
j_call: TRBJ1-2
d_call: .
v_call: TRBV9
cdr3_aa: CASTQQTRYGYTF
cdr3_nt: TGTGCCAGCACCCAACAGACACGCTATGGCTACACCTTC

clone_size: .
j_call: TRBJ1-2
d_call: .
v_call: TRBV5-5
cdr3_aa: CASSQGHSYGYTF
cdr3_nt: TGTGCCAGCAGCCAGGGGCATTCCTATGGCTACACCTTC

clone_size: .
j_call: TRBJ1-2
d_call: TRBD1
v_call: TRBV15
cdr3_aa: CATSKRQGANYGYTF
cdr3_nt: TGTGCCACCAGCAAAAGACAGGGGGCAAACTATGGCTACACCTTC

clone_size: .
j_call: TRBJ2-2
d_call: TRBD2
v_call: TRBV10-3
cdr3_aa: CAISESLAGATGELFF
cdr3_nt: TGTGCCATCAGTGAGTCTCTAGCGGGAGCGACCGGGGAGCTGTTTTTT

clone_size: few
j_call: TRBJ2-2
d_call: .
v_call: TRBV27
cdr3_aa: CATSRLASPGELFF
cdr3_nt: TGTGCAACCTCCCGCCTGGCCTCACCCGGGGAGCTGTTTTTT

clone_size: once
j_call: TRBJ2-7
d_call: TRBD2
v_call: TRBV7-2
cdr3_aa: CASSPSGGRANEQYF
cdr3_nt: TGTGCCAGCAGCCCCTCTGGCGGGAGGGCCAACGAGCAGTACTTC

clone_size: .
j_call: TRBJ2-7
d_call: TRBD2
v_call: TRBV18
cdr3_aa: CASSPPFTGRALYEQYF
cdr3_nt: TGTGCCAGCTCACCACCCTTTACCGGGAGGGCCTTATACGAGCAGTACTTC